The 14 T cell receptor beta chains listed next were all sequenced from one sample in a study of T-cell reconstitution after alpha-beta-depleted transplantation in children. Unique molecular identifiers were built into the TCRbeta library. TCRdb reanalysed the PCR reads using MiXCR and keeps one entry per CDR3 protein. This sample carries approximately 1,000,000 distinct CDR3 sequences, around 30% of them seen once, and the ten largest clones take roughly 27%. Material: PBMCs, mostly from graft donor cells, obtained 360 days after TCRalphabeta/CD19-depleted stem cell transplant. The receptors stem from a boy under two years old who had a stem cell transplant for SCID, so the T cells may come from the graft donor.

This chain uses TRBV5-1 with TRBJ2-7; D call uncertain. This CDR3 comprises 13 residues. Germline CDR1 SGHRS, CDR2 YFSETQ. The V end lost 6 bases, the J end lost 3 bases, and 13 bases lay between the germline ends. The CDR3 sequence: CASKARLIYEQYF. CDR3 coding DNA: TGCGCCAGCAAGGCTAGATTAATCTACGAGCAGTACTTC.

This clonotype was found a few times. Here the CDR3 reads CASSLGGLAGITYEQYF. The DNA of the CDR3 is TGTGCCAGCAGCTTAGGGGGACTAGCGGGGATTACCTACGAGCAGTACTTC. The rearrangement uses TRBV7-8 and TRBJ2-7; TRBD2 aligns across 13 bases. The V segment lost 1 base and the J segment 2 bases; nucleotides outside the gene matches: 5. This CDR3 contains 17 residues. Per germline, CDR1 SGHVS and CDR2 FQNEAQ.

This clonotype showed up just a few times. This rearrangement joins TRBV9 to TRBJ1-3; the D gene is possibly TRBD1 (6 bases). The CDR3 is made up of 15 amino acids. Per germline, CDR1 SGDLS and CDR2 YYNGEE. Trimming left V 0 bases short and J 7 bases short, with 14 bases between. Here the CDR3 reads CASSVGQGRWNTIYF. The CDR3 DNA sequence: TGTGCCAGCAGCGTAGGGCAGGGGAGGTGGAACACCATATATTTT.

The J gene is TRBJ2-7, the V gene TRBV15, with 9 bases fitting TRBD1. The V and J ends lost 1 base and 1 base, in that order; junction bases with no gene match: 2. Germline assignment: CDR1 LNHNV and CDR2 YYDKDF (reference sequence). The CDR3 sequence is 15 residues long. DNA of the CDR3: TGTGCCACCAGCAGAGCGGGGACAGGGTCCTACGAGCAGTACTTC. Its protein is CATSRAGTGSYEQYF.

This clonotype was seen only a few times. The chain recombines TRBV28 with TRBJ1-1, with TRBD1 matching over 11 bases. V shed 6 bases, J shed 1 base, and the junction held 7 bases outside the gene matches. Germline V CDR1 and CDR2: MDHEN, SYDVKM. The CDR3 spans 16 residues. CDR3 loop: CASRPGQGASNTEAFF. The CDR3 DNA follows: TGTGCCAGCAGGCCAGGACAGGGGGCTTCGAACACTGAAGCTTTCTTT.

V and J are TRBV4-2 and TRBJ2-1; possibly TRBD2 for D (6 bases). V lost 0 bases to trimming and J lost 8 bases, with 8 bases between them. The CDR3 length is 13 residues. Looked up from germline, CDR1 is LGHNA and CDR2 is YNFKEQ. In nucleotides, the CDR3 is TGTGCCAGCAGCCAAGACTCGGGGGATGAGCAGTTCTTC. Translated: CASSQDSGDEQFF.

This clonotype was found a few times. The V call is TRBV4-2, the J call TRBJ1-6; D remains ambiguous. There are 17 residues in the CDR3. Trimming removed 1 base at V and 7 bases at J, with 17 bases between. Germline CDR1 is LGHNA and CDR2 is YNFKEQ. The CDR3 region is CASSQGIGSDSNSPLHF. Written as DNA, the CDR3 is TGTGCCAGCAGCCAAGGAATAGGTTCGGACTCCAATTCACCCCTCCACTTT.

A note on this clonotype: The junction departs from the called germline gene at one end, perhaps through a read error. The chain combines TRBV4-3 with TRBJ2-7, with a weak D call TRBD1 (6 bases). The V gene's germline CDR1 is LGHNA and CDR2 YSLEER. There are 14 residues in the CDR3. DNA of the CDR3: TGCGCCAGCACCCAAGACAGGAACTCCTACGAGCAGTACTTC. Translation gives CASTQDRNSYEQYF.

A few counts support this clonotype. DNA of the CDR3: TGTGCCAGCAGCATCCGACAGGGAAAAGACTATGGCTACACCTTC. Protein: CASSIRQGKDYGYTF. The chain employs TRBV7-2 and TRBJ1-2, with 7 bases aligning to TRBD1. The CDR3 covers 15 residues. The V gene's germline CDR1 is SGHTA and CDR2 FQGNSA. The J segment lost 3 bases and the V segment lost 5 bases, leaving 9 bases of the junction unmatched.

This clonotype has ten or more counts. The rearrangement uses TRBV6-2 or TRBV6-3 and TRBJ2-1; no definite D call. Germline V gives CDR1 MNHEY, CDR2 SVGEGT. The ends were cut back, 1 base at V and 5 bases at J, with 9 bases in the middle. The CDR3 totals 14 residues. CDR3 region: CASSYLVSNNEQFF. For the CDR3, the DNA is TGTGCCAGCAGTTACTTGGTCTCTAACAATGAGCAGTTCTTC.

This clonotype was observed many times. The rearrangement uses TRBV9 and TRBJ1-1; the D gene is possibly TRBD1 (5 bases). The CDR3 extends over 17 amino acids. Per the germline V gene, CDR1 is SGDLS and CDR2 is YYNGEE. V shed 0 bases and J shed 2 bases, with 17 bases lying between them. The CDR3 DNA is TGTGCCAGCAGCGTAGGGAGGGGCAGCCTTTTAAACACTGAAGCTTTCTTT. This gives the protein CASSVGRGSLLNTEAFF.

V and J are TRBV12-3 or TRBV12-4 and TRBJ2-7; no clear D. V was pared by 8 bases and J by 3 bases, with 17 bases between. The CDR3 extends over 14 amino acids. DNA of the CDR3: TGTGCCAGCCGGAAGTCTTTTCCCCACTACGAGCAGTACTTC. This translates into CASRKSFPHYEQYF.

This clonotype was found once. This chain uses TRBV15 with TRBJ1-3; D call uncertain. CDR1 is LNHNV and CDR2 is YYDKDF in the germline V gene (reference sequence). V gave up 0 bases and J gave up 0 bases, with 9 bases separating them. The CDR3 has 16 residues. The CDR3 here is CATSRDLGISGNTIYF. The CDR3 nucleotides are TGTGCCACCAGCAGAGATCTCGGTATCTCTGGAAACACCATATATTTT.

The V call is TRBV9, the J call TRBJ2-3; D perhaps matches TRBD2 (6 bases). The CDR3 is 13 amino acids. The germline gives CDR1 SGDLS, CDR2 YYNGEE. Trimming cost V 2 bases and J 6 bases, with 10 bases left between them. CDR3 in amino acids: CASSVEGLDTQYF. For the CDR3, the DNA is TGTGCCAGCAGCGTGGAGGGTTTGGATACGCAGTATTTT. Looking up the rest from reference TRBV9 and TRBJ2-3 gives the full variable domain: DSGVTQTPKHLITATGQRVTLRCSPRSGDLSVYWYQQSLDQGLQFLIQYYNGEERAKGNILERFSAQQFPDLHSELNLSSLELGDSALYFCASSVEGLDTQYFGPGTRLTVL.